The rows below give T cell receptor beta chains drawn from one sample of a study of T cells after yellow fever vaccination. TCRdb independently ran MiXCR on the 5' RACE reads; one entry per CDR3 protein. The sample holds about 400,000 distinct CDR3 sequences, around 6.4% seen once. The sample in question was PBMCs, obtained 5 days after the yellow fever booster vaccination. The receptor source for this set is a man aged 30 to 39 who received the YFV17D yellow fever vaccine. Both conserved end residues are part of each CDR3. A D gene is named only where the DNA matches it firmly. Size values are once, few and many counts, or a class for expanded clones, and some rows have none.

CDR3aa,CDR3nt,v_gene,abundance,d_gene,j_gene
CASSLGDLSYEQYF,TGCGCCAGCAGCTTGGGGGATCTGTCCTACGAGCAGTACTTC,TRBV5-1,many,NA,TRBJ2-7
CASSLVAGWETQYF,TGTGCCAGCAGCTTAGTCGCAGGGTGGGAGACCCAGTACTTC,TRBV7-2,many,NA,TRBJ2-5
CASSPRPRTSSYNEQFF,TGCGCCAGCAGCCCGAGGCCTCGGACGAGCTCCTACAATGAGCAGTTCTTC,TRBV5-1,few,NA,TRBJ2-1
CASSPPGKTSGKGYNEQFF,TGCGCCAGCAGCCCCCCGGGGAAGACTAGCGGCAAAGGGTACAATGAGCAGTTCTTC,TRBV5-1,many,TRBD2,TRBJ2-1
CASSLTGEQFF,TGTGCCAGCAGTTTAACGGGTGAGCAGTTCTTC,TRBV12-3/TRBV12-4,many,NA,TRBJ2-1
CASSFGQTRAGELFF,TGTGCCAGCAGTTTCGGACAGACTAGGGCCGGGGAGCTGTTTTTT,TRBV28,NA,NA,TRBJ2-2
CASSQLNRNTEAFF,TGTGCCAGCAGCCAGTTAAACAGGAACACTGAAGCTTTCTTT,TRBV3-1,few,NA,TRBJ1-1
CASRDKAWTSVYNEQFF,TGTGCCAGCAGGGATAAGGCTTGGACTAGCGTTTACAATGAGCAGTTCTTC,TRBV6-1,few,TRBD2,TRBJ2-1
CASLSGRPGGEQFF,TGTGCCAGCTTAAGCGGGAGACCGGGTGGTGAGCAGTTCTTC,TRBV6-1,many,TRBD2,TRBJ2-1
CASSAGGLRRELWYF,TGTGCCAGCAGTGCAGGGGGCCTGAGGCGGGAGTTGTGGTATTTT,TRBV28,few,NA,TRBJ2-3
CASRSLAGNTDTQYF,TGTGCCAGCAGATCCTTAGCGGGTAACACAGATACGCAGTATTTT,TRBV28,few,TRBD2,TRBJ2-3
CASRRDYNEQFF,TGTGCCAGCAGGAGGGATTACAATGAGCAGTTCTTC,TRBV7-4,NA,NA,TRBJ2-1
CASTMTSGYNEQFF,TGTGCCAGCACCATGACTAGCGGATACAATGAGCAGTTCTTC,TRBV12-3/TRBV12-4,many,TRBD2,TRBJ2-1
CASSLSWNGGTNIQYF,TGTGCCAGCAGCCTGTCTTGGAATGGGGGCACAAACATTCAGTACTTC,TRBV7-9,few,NA,TRBJ2-4
CASSFRLAGGPMSQYF,TGTGCCAGCAGCTTTCGACTAGCGGGAGGGCCGATGTCGCAGTATTTT,TRBV7-9,NA,TRBD2,TRBJ2-3
CASWRGNEQFF,TGTGCCAGCTGGCGAGGTAATGAGCAGTTCTTC,TRBV12-3/TRBV12-4,many,NA,TRBJ2-1
CASSLAPWGTGELFF,TGTGCCAGCAGCTTAGCCCCCTGGGGCACCGGGGAGCTGTTTTTT,TRBV7-3,many,NA,TRBJ2-2
CASSTAGGINEQFF,TGTGCCAGCTCCACTGCGGGAGGAATCAATGAGCAGTTCTTC,TRBV18,few,TRBD2,TRBJ2-1
CASRAGRPSSYNEQFF,TGTGCCAGCAGAGCGGGACGCCCAAGCTCCTACAATGAGCAGTTCTTC,TRBV5-4,many,TRBD2,TRBJ2-1
CASSPPLGPDTQYF,TGTGCCAGCAGCCCCCCGTTGGGCCCAGATACGCAGTATTTT,TRBV7-2,NA,NA,TRBJ2-3
CASSLRDPAGELFF,TGTGCCAGCAGCTTAAGAGACCCCGCCGGGGAGCTGTTTTTT,TRBV7-2,many,NA,TRBJ2-2
CASSQGAGVGVTQYF,TGTGCCAGCAGCCAAGGGGCGGGAGTGGGCGTGACCCAGTACTTC,TRBV3-1,NA,TRBD2,TRBJ2-5
CASRQGSYNEQFF,TGTGCCAGCAGACAGGGCTCCTACAATGAGCAGTTCTTC,TRBV12-3/TRBV12-4,many,NA,TRBJ2-1
CASSLTSGRGGDTQYF,TGTGCCAGCAGCTTGACTAGCGGGAGAGGTGGAGATACGCAGTATTTT,TRBV7-8,many,TRBD2,TRBJ2-3
CSARGTGGTDTQYF,TGCAGTGCTAGAGGGACAGGAGGTACAGATACGCAGTATTTT,TRBV20-1,many,TRBD1,TRBJ2-3
CASSPSEHLQFF,TGTGCCAGCTCTCCGAGCGAGCATCTGCAGTTCTTC,TRBV18,few,NA,TRBJ2-1
CASSPNQGSSETQYF,TGTGCCAGCTCACCAAACCAGGGTTCATCAGAGACCCAGTACTTC,TRBV18,few,NA,TRBJ2-5
CASSLEGRRSPLHF,TGTGCCAGCAGCTTAGAGGGGAGGCGATCACCCCTCCACTTT,TRBV7-9,many,NA,TRBJ1-6
CASSLDEMGDTAYEQYF,TGTGCCAGCAGCTTAGATGAGATGGGGGACACAGCCTACGAGCAGTACTTC,TRBV11-2,many,NA,TRBJ2-7
CASSLVSGQGYNEQFF,TGCGCCAGCAGCTTGGTTTCGGGACAGGGGTACAATGAGCAGTTCTTC,TRBV5-1,NA,TRBD1,TRBJ2-1
CSAERGPDNEQFF,TGCAGTGCGGAGAGGGGCCCCGACAATGAGCAGTTCTTC,TRBV20-1,few,NA,TRBJ2-1
CATSDNRDSGTGTQYF,TGTGCCACCAGTGATAATAGGGACAGCGGGACGGGGACCCAGTACTTC,TRBV24-1,NA,NA,TRBJ2-5
CASSPGGLSSYEQYF,TGTGCCAGCTCACCAGGAGGGTTGAGCTCCTACGAGCAGTACTTC,TRBV18,few,NA,TRBJ2-7
CASSNPGADIQYF,TGTGCCAGCTCAAATCCCGGGGCGGACATTCAGTACTTC,TRBV18,many,NA,TRBJ2-4
CASSLVSQGRVTGELFF,TGTGCCAGCAGCTTAGTATCCCAGGGTCGCGTCACCGGGGAGCTGTTTTTT,TRBV11-2,few,NA,TRBJ2-2
CASRGGNTDTQYF,TGTGCCAGCCGCGGGGGCAACACAGATACGCAGTATTTT,TRBV7-2,many,NA,TRBJ2-3
CSVDQGDSGANVLTF,TGCAGCGTTGACCAGGGAGACTCTGGGGCCAACGTCCTGACTTTC,TRBV29-1,NA,NA,TRBJ2-6
CASSQGSAGYSYEQYF,TGTGCCAGCAGCCAAGGTTCGGCGGGATACTCCTACGAGCAGTACTTC,TRBV3-1,NA,NA,TRBJ2-7
CSARGLGTSGTSTDTQYF,TGCAGTGCTAGGGGTCTCGGGACTAGCGGGACTAGCACAGATACGCAGTATTTT,TRBV20-1,few,TRBD2,TRBJ2-3
CSVLKGRYNEQFF,TGCAGCGTCCTCAAGGGGCGCTACAATGAGCAGTTCTTC,TRBV29-1,many,NA,TRBJ2-1
CASSPSGTGTYNEQFF,TGTGCCAGCAGCCCGTCCGGGACCGGGACCTACAATGAGCAGTTCTTC,TRBV5-6,few,NA,TRBJ2-1
CASRTPGNGYEQYF,TGTGCCAGCAGAACGCCAGGGAACGGCTACGAGCAGTACTTC,TRBV6-2/TRBV6-3,many,NA,TRBJ2-7
CASSSEGGRYDPLTRFF,TGTGCCAGCAGTTCAGAGGGGGGGAGATACGACCCCCTTACGCGGTTCTTC,TRBV6-2/TRBV6-3,few,NA,TRBJ2-1
CASSSGTEPYEQYF,TGTGCCAGCAGCTCCGGGACAGAGCCCTACGAGCAGTACTTC,TRBV7-9,few,TRBD1,TRBJ2-7